These 28 T cell receptor beta chains share one sample of origin, sequenced in a study of beta chain features in type 1 diabetes. Study-level points and caveats: Moderately but significantly shorter TCRB CDR3s were found in Type 1 diabetes patients in all four CD4+ subsets.

These receptors' antigens are unknown. All of the isolated RNA was reverse transcribed, so expressed TCRB transcripts were sequenced. TCRdb's copy holds only in-frame clones and misses some; the assay was immunoSEQ multiplex PCR. Here the sample spans fewer than 300,000 clones, roughly 10% being singletons. Material for sequencing was naive CD4+ T cells from blood. Receptors originate from a man in his thirties or forties with type 1 diabetes.

V usage is TRBV19 and J usage is TRBJ2-1; 8 bases fit TRBD1. Germline V gene sequence: CDR1 LNHDA, CDR2 SQIVND (reference sequence). CDR3 length: 15 amino acids. With V trimmed by 5 bases and J by 3 bases, 6 bases remained unmatched. Here the CDR3 reads CASSAGTGNYNEQFF. The CDR3, as DNA: TGTGCCAGTAGTGCCGGGACAGGCAACTACAATGAGCAGTTCTTC.

In this sample, this clone turned up a few times. The genes are TRBV7-2 and TRBJ2-2; TRBD2 is a possible D gene (5 bases). The CDR3 extends over 13 amino acids. Germline CDR1 reads SGHTA; CDR2 reads FQGNSA. The ends were cut back, 7 bases at V and 5 bases at J, with 11 bases in the middle. DNA for the CDR3: TGTGCCAGCATGGACTCCGCTACCGGGGAGCTGTTTTTT. This codes for CASMDSATGELFF.

The chain couples TRBV18 to TRBJ1-1; unclear D gene. The CDR3 consists of 14 residues. V lost 8 bases to trimming and J lost 5 bases, with 18 bases between them. Germline V gives CDR1 KGHSH, CDR2 LQKENI. The CDR3 DNA sequence: TGTGCCAGCACGCCGACGGACCGGGGAACTGAAGCTTTCTTT. Amino acids: CASTPTDRGTEAFF.

The rearrangement links TRBV7-8 to TRBJ2-7; D gene uncertain. Trimming removed 3 bases at V and 1 base at J, with 13 bases between. CDR3 length: 15 amino acids. Germline loops: CDR1 SGHVS, CDR2 FQNEAQ. The CDR3 DNA reads as TGTGCCAGCAGCTTCCACCCGGGTAGTTCCTACGAGCAGTACTTC. This sequence encodes CASSFHPGSSYEQYF.

A few counts support this clone. This chain uses TRBV4-2 with TRBJ2-7; TRBD1 matches at 9 bases. The CDR3 spans 15 residues. After removal of 2 bases from V and 3 bases from J, the junction contained 5 bases not matched to a gene. Germline lookup yields CDR1 LGHNA and CDR2 YNFKEQ. Here the CDR3 reads CASSQFGGQGYEQYF. CDR3 coding DNA: TGTGCCAGCAGCCAATTCGGGGGACAGGGCTACGAGCAGTACTTC.

This rearrangement joins TRBV7-3 to TRBJ2-1, with 7 bases matching TRBD2. V lost 1 base and J lost 0; bases outside the gene matches: 3. Germline CDR1 is SGHTA and CDR2 is FQGTGA. CDR3 size: 16 residues. The DNA for the CDR3 is TGTGCCAGCAGCTTAAGAGCGGGATACTCCTACAATGAGCAGTTCTTC. Translated: CASSLRAGYSYNEQFF.

This clone has only a few counts. This chain joins TRBV7-2 and TRBJ2-1; 10 bases are shared with TRBD2. The CDR3 runs to 16 residues. Germline-derived CDR1 and CDR2 are SGHTA and FQGNSA. The V and J ends lost 4 bases and 4 bases, in that order; junction bases with no gene match: 7. CDR3 DNA: TGTGCCAGCAGCTCGCCCCAGCGGGGGGGTTACAATGAGCAGTTCTTC. As protein: CASSSPQRGGYNEQFF.

This clone has a handful of counts. The chain links TRBV7-8 to TRBJ1-5; D perhaps matches TRBD1 (5 bases). Trimming pared 5 bases from V and 6 bases from J, leaving 14 bases between. The CDR3 loop spans 14 amino acids. Germline assignment: CDR1 SGHVS and CDR2 FQNEAQ. CDR3 region: CASSLGQGTQPQHF. Written as DNA, the CDR3 is TGTGCCAGCAGCCTGGGGCAGGGTACTCAGCCCCAGCATTTT. The entire variable domain, with the rest obtained from reference TRBV7-8 and TRBJ1-5, is as follows: GAGVSQSPRYKVAKRGQDVALRCDPISGHVSLFWYQQALGQGPEFLTYFQNEAQLDKSGLPSDRFFAERPEGSVSTLKIQRTQQEDSAVYLCASSLGQGTQPQHFGDGTRLSIL.

The chain joins TRBV28 to TRBJ1-6, with 9 nucleotides matching TRBD1. The CDR3 is made up of 13 amino acids. Germline values: CDR1 MDHEN, CDR2 SYDVKM. Trimming took 8 bases from V and 4 from J; bases not matched to a gene: 0. CDR3 DNA: TGTGCCAGCGGGACAGGGTATAATTCACCCCTCCACTTT. It translates to CASGTGYNSPLHF. Looking up the rest from reference TRBV28 and TRBJ1-6 gives the full variable domain: DVKVTQSSRYLVKRTGEKVFLECVQDMDHENMFWYRQDPGLGLRLIYFSYDVKMKEKGDIPEGYSVSREKKERFSLILESASTNQTSMYLCASGTGYNSPLHFGNGTRLTVT.

The chain joins TRBV5-6 to TRBJ2-1, with 10 bases identical to TRBD2. Germline V gene sequence: CDR1 SGHDT, CDR2 YYEEEE. With 2 bases clipped from V and 3 bases from J, the junction kept 2 bases outside the gene matches. The CDR3 loop spans 15 amino acids. CDR3 DNA: TGTGCCAGCAGCTTAAAGCGGGGGGGCTACAATGAGCAGTTCTTC. Encoded protein: CASSLKRGGYNEQFF.

The J gene is TRBJ1-5, the V gene TRBV30; 8 bases align to TRBD1. The CDR3 consists of 13 residues. Germline assignment: CDR1 GTSNPN and CDR2 SVGIG (reference sequence). The V segment lost 7 bases and the J segment 5 bases; nucleotides outside the gene matches: 7. CDR3 sequence: CAFQDRAHQPQHF. The CDR3 DNA is TGTGCCTTTCAGGACAGGGCGCATCAGCCCCAGCATTTT.

J is TRBJ1-2 and V is TRBV25-1, with no clear D. Germline loops: CDR1 MGHDK, CDR2 SYGVNS. This CDR3 is built from 15 residues. V shed 3 bases and J shed 2 bases, with 13 bases lying between them. This chain's CDR3 is CASSDKEDRNYGYTF. CDR3 DNA: TGTGCCAGCAGTGATAAAGAGGATCGAAACTATGGCTACACCTTC.

V is TRBV6-5 and J is TRBJ2-7; perhaps TRBD2 as D (7 bases). The V end lost 6 bases, the J end lost 0 bases, and 12 bases lay between the germline ends. CDR3 length: 14 amino acids. CDR1 and CDR2 from the germline V gene are MNHEY and SVGAGI. In DNA, the CDR3 is TGTGCCAGCAGAAAGGGGGGGAACTCCTACGAGCAGTACTTC. Residues: CASRKGGNSYEQYF.

This clone has just a few counts. The chain carries TRBV2 and TRBJ2-5; 7 bases agree with TRBD2. The end of the DNA is better explained by TRBJ2-7, so the J call may be wrong. The CDR3 consists of 16 residues. The germline V gene encodes CDR1 SNHLY and CDR2 FYNNEI. Written as DNA, the CDR3 is TGTGCCAGCAGTGGTTCTAGCGGTGGAGGCTCCTACGAGCAGTACTTC. It encodes CASSGSSGGGSYEQYF.

The CDR3 DNA follows: TGTGCCAGCAGGTTCCGGGAAGAAGAGACCCAGTACTTC. Its protein product is CASRFREEETQYF. The chain couples TRBV6-5 to TRBJ2-5; possible D gene TRBD2, 5 bases. The V gene lost 6 bases and the J gene lost 3 bases, with 11 bases spanning the gap. CDR1 MNHEY and CDR2 SVGAGI come from the germline V gene. The CDR3 totals 13 residues.

This chain joins TRBV5-1 and TRBJ1-1; a weak D match, TRBD1 (6 bases). Trimming shortened V by 2 bases and J by 5 bases, and 16 bases separated the two germline ends. The CDR3 covers 15 residues. Germline assignment: CDR1 SGHRS and CDR2 YFSETQ. The DNA of the CDR3 is TGCGCCAGCAGCTTCAATGCAGGGGCGAGGACTGAAGCTTTCTTT. As protein: CASSFNAGARTEAFF.

This chain uses TRBV18 with TRBJ2-7; TRBD1 matches 9 bases. Per germline, CDR1 KGHSH and CDR2 LQKENI. The ends lost 4 bases at V and 1 base at J; junction bases unmatched: 2. This CDR3 has 14 residues. Written as DNA, the CDR3 is TGTGCCAGCTCACTTGACAGGGGGTCCTACGAGCAGTACTTC. Its protein product is CASSLDRGSYEQYF.

The chain uses TRBV11-2 and TRBJ2-2, with D unresolved. Germline lookup yields CDR1 SGHAT and CDR2 FQNNGV. V lost 4 bases and J 7 bases, leaving 22 bases between the germline ends. This CDR3 is built from 17 residues. In nucleotides, the CDR3 is TGTGCCAGCAGCTCCCCCCGTGGCGACTCGTATGGCGGGGAGCTGTTTTTT. Its protein is CASSSPRGDSYGGELFF.

This clone occurred a few times. The chain links TRBV2 to TRBJ2-7; TRBD1 matches 8 bases. The V gene's germline CDR1 is SNHLY and CDR2 FYNNEI. V lost 8 bases and J lost 0; bases outside the gene matches: 6. This CDR3 spans 14 amino acids. CDR3 region: CASRQGYPSYEQYF. DNA of the CDR3: TGTGCCAGCCGACAGGGGTACCCCTCCTACGAGCAGTACTTC.

This clone was recorded a few times. The chain recombines TRBV7-2 with TRBJ2-3; a possible D gene is TRBD2 (7 bases). Germline CDR1 SGHTA, CDR2 FQGNSA. The length of the CDR3 is 14 residues. V gave up 5 bases and J gave up 3 bases, with 12 bases separating them. CDR3: CASSGRGGTDTQYF. The DNA of the CDR3 is TGTGCCAGCAGCGGAAGGGGGGGGACAGATACGCAGTATTTT.

The chain combines TRBV4-3 with TRBJ2-1; TRBD2 aligns across 7 bases. This CDR3 is 16 amino acids long. Germline V lookup: CDR1 LGHNA, CDR2 YSLEER. V was clipped by 1 base and J by 8 bases; unmatched bases: 11. CDR3 DNA sequence: TGCGCCAGCAGCCAAGGAGCAACGGGGGGTTGGTATGAGCAGTTCTTC. It yields the protein CASSQGATGGWYEQFF.

This clone was counted between two and nine times. The chain has TRBV4-2 and TRBJ2-3; 8 bases align to TRBD2. V trimming: 0 bases; J trimming: 7 bases; junction bases outside the gene matches: 3. CDR1 and CDR2 (germline): LGHNA, YNFKEQ. The CDR3 has 14 residues. The CDR3 DNA sequence: TGTGCCAGCAGCCAAGAAAGCGGGGGATATACGCAGTATTTT. Its protein product is CASSQESGGYTQYF.

This clone was detected only a few times. V usage is TRBV10-3 and J usage is TRBJ2-7; 7 bases map to TRBD1. This CDR3 is 12 amino acids long. CDR1 and CDR2 from the germline V gene are ENHRY and SYGVKD. Unmatched junction bases numbered 6, after V lost 10 bases and J lost 3 bases. The chain's CDR3 is CATRQGIYEQYF. The CDR3 region has the DNA TGTGCCACTCGACAGGGAATCTACGAGCAGTACTTC.

The CDR3 protein is CASSQFKGAVRDEQFF. In DNA form, the CDR3 reads TGCGCCAGCAGCCAATTTAAGGGGGCTGTGCGCGATGAGCAGTTCTTC. The chain employs TRBV4-3 and TRBJ2-1; TRBD1 agrees at 7 bases. Trimming took 2 bases from V and 8 from J; bases not matched to a gene: 12. The V gene's germline CDR1 is LGHNA and CDR2 YSLEER. This CDR3 has 16 amino acids.

The sample holds a few counts of this clone. CDR3 DNA: TGTGCCAGCAGCCCTCGCAGGCAGAGCACCGGGGAGCTGTTTTTT. Translated, it gives CASSPRRQSTGELFF. This chain links TRBV9 with TRBJ2-2; D gene ambiguous. Germline CDR1 SGDLS, CDR2 YYNGEE. The V gene lost 4 bases and the J gene lost 4 bases, with 14 bases spanning the gap. The CDR3 length is 15 residues.

In this sample, this clone turned up a few times. This chain joins TRBV7-9 and TRBJ1-4; the D is unclear. The CDR3 is 12 amino acids. V gave up 5 bases and J gave up 8 bases, with 9 bases separating them. CDR1 and CDR2 (germline): SEHNR, FQNEAQ (reference sequence). The DNA of the CDR3 is TGTGCCAGCAGCCCGTTGACAGAAAAACTGTTTTTT. Residues: CASSPLTEKLFF. Looking up the rest from reference TRBV7-9 and TRBJ1-4 gives the full variable domain: DTGVSQNPRHKITKRGQNVTFRCDPISEHNRLYWYRQTLGQGPEFLTYFQNEAQLEKSRLLSDRFSAERPKGSFSTLEIQRTEQGDSAMYLCASSPLTEKLFFGSGTQLSVL.

The chain joins TRBV29-1 to TRBJ1-1; possible D gene TRBD1, 5 bases. Germline assignment: CDR1 SQVTM and CDR2 ANQGSEA. V was pared by 2 bases and J by 1 base, with 8 bases between. The CDR3 runs 13 residues. The CDR3 reads CSVEQGRNTEAFF. The CDR3 DNA is TGCAGCGTTGAACAGGGCCGGAACACTGAAGCTTTCTTT.

The V and J genes are TRBV4-2 and TRBJ2-2; D might be TRBD2 (6 bases). Germline loops: CDR1 LGHNA, CDR2 YNFKEQ. The length of the CDR3 is 15 residues. The V gene lost 5 bases and the J gene lost 2 bases, with 12 bases spanning the gap. The CDR3 coding sequence is TGTGCCAGCAGCGAGCCGGGACTTAACACCGGGGAGCTGTTTTTT. This codes for CASSEPGLNTGELFF.